The sequence of this T cell receptor (beta chain) was determined in a study of T cell repertoires in cytomegalovirus infection. Study at large: CMV infection plus the matching HLA type was flagged by public TCR beta signatures. Overall study findings and caveats: Individuals carrying CMV plus the relevant HLA were identified by cumulative frequency of public TCR beta families.

Only a few counts were recorded for this clonotype. Its antigen is still unknown. TCRdb fed the reads into MiXCR, producing one record per CDR3 protein. Of approximately 220,000 distinct CDR3 sequences in the sample, around 35% were seen once. The CDR3 loop spans 14 amino acids. Germline lookup yields CDR1 SGHDT and CDR2 YYEEEE. With V trimmed by 4 bases and J by 4 bases, 5 bases remained unmatched. This clonotype was obtained from a human donor in good health (CMV status not recorded). Some clones in this sample may be carry-over from other donors' samples. Sequenced here: CD8+ T cells from cultured PBMCs, sampled from culture after CMV antigen stimulation. The gene calls are TRBV5-6 and TRBJ1-1, with 9 bases fitting TRBD1. CDR3 protein: CASSIWDRATEAFF. The CDR3 DNA follows: TGTGCCAGCAGCATCTGGGACAGGGCCACTGAAGCTTTCTTT.